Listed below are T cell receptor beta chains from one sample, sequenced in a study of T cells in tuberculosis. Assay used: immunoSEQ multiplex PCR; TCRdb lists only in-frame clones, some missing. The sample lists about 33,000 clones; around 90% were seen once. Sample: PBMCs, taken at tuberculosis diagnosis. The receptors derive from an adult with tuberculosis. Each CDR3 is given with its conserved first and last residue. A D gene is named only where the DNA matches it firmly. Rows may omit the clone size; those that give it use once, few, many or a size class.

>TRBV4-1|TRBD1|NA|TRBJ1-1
TGCGCCAGCAGCCACCCCCGGACAGGGGGCCCTGAAGCTTTCTTT
CASSHPRTGGPEAFF
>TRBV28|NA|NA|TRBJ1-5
TGTGCCAGCAATATGCAGGGGTGGGCCAATCAGCCCCAGCATTTT
CASNMQGWANQPQHF
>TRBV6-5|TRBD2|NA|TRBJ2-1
TGTGCCAGCAGTTCGGGTGTGCTAGCGGGAGCGGGTAGGCAGTTCTTC
CASSSGVLAGAGRQFF
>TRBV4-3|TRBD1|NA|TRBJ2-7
TGCGCCAGCAGCCAGGGCGGAGACAGGGCCCACGAGCAGTACTTC
CASSQGGDRAHEQYF
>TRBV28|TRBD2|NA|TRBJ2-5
TGTGCCAGCGCGTTTCTTTCGGGGGGTGGTCAAGAGACCCAGTACTTC
CASAFLSGGGQETQYF
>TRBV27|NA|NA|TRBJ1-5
TGTGCCAGCAGCTTTGGGGGGAATCAGCCCCAGCATTTT
CASSFGGNQPQHF
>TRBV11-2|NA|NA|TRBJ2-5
TGTGCCAGCGGAGATTCGGACAGTAGAGAGACCCAGTACTTC
CASGDSDSRETQYF
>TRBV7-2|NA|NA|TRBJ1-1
TGTGCCAGCAGCTCACAGGGCGCGAGCACTGAAGCTTTCTTT
CASSSQGASTEAFF
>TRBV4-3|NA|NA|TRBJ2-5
TGCGCCAGCAGCCAATGGTTGTCTAGCAGAGAGACCCAGTACTTC
CASSQWLSSRETQYF
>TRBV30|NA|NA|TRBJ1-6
TGTGCCTGGAGTGTAAGGGGAAGGTCACCCCTCCACTTT
CAWSVRGRSPLHF
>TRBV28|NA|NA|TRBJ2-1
TGTGCCAGCAGCCCGGCTTGGAGAGGCAATGAGCAGTTCTTC
CASSPAWRGNEQFF
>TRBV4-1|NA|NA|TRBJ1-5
TGCGCCAGCAGCCAAGGGAGAGCGTATAGCAATCAGCCCCAGCATTTT
CASSQGRAYSNQPQHF
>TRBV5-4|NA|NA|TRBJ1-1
TGTGCCAGCAGCCAGGTCGACACTGAAGCTTTCTTT
CASSQVDTEAFF
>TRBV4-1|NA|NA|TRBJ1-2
TGCGCCAGCAGCCAAGATTTACCAGGGAACTATGGCTACACCTTC
CASSQDLPGNYGYTF
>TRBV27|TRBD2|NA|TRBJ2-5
TGTGCCAGCAGTTCTCTTGCTAGCGGGAGGGAGACCCAGTACTTC
CASSSLASGRETQYF
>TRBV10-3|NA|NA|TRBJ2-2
TGTGCCATCAGTGGCGGGGAAACCGGGGAGCTGTTTTTT
CAISGGETGELFF
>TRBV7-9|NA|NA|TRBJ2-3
TGTGCCAGCAGTGTGAGGCAAGACGGAGATACGCAGTATTTT
CASSVRQDGDTQYF
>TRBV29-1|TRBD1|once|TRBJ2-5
TGCAGCGCGGACAGGGTAATAGGAGAGACCCAGTACTTC
CSADRVIGETQYF
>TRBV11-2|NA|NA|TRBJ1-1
TGTGCCAGCAGCCTCGGCGGGAACACTGAAGCTTTCTTT
CASSLGGNTEAFF
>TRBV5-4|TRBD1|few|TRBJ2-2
TGTGCCAGCAGCCCTCGGACAGGACAGACCGGGGAGCTGTTTTTT
CASSPRTGQTGELFF
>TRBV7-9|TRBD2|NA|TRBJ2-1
TGTGCCAGCAGGGTCGGGGGGGTCTACAATGAGCAGTTCTTC
CASRVGGVYNEQFF
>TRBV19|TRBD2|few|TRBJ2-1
TGTGCCAGTAGTAATCTAGCGGGGGGAAACTACAATGAGCAGTTCTTC
CASSNLAGGNYNEQFF
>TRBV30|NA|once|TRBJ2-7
TGTGCCTGGAGATCAGGGGCTGTGCAGTACTTC
CAWRSGAVQYF
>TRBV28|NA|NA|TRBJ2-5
TGTGCCAGCAGTACCGGGGGGCCGACTGTTTACGAGACCCAGTACTTC
CASSTGGPTVYETQYF
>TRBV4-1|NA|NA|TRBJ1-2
TGCGCCAGCAGCCAAGAAACGAGAATCTTCGGAACTAGGGGCTACACCTTC
CASSQETRIFGTRGYTF
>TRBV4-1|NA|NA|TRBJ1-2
TGCGCCAGCAGCCAGGTACAGGAGTATGGCTACACCTTC
CASSQVQEYGYTF
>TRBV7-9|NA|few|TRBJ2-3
TGTGCCAGCAGCTTAATAACAGCCACAGATACGCAGTATTTT
CASSLITATDTQYF